This T cell receptor beta chain was sequenced during a study of blood T cell repertoires in COVID-19. Per germline, CDR1 SNHLY and CDR2 FYNNEI. The ends lost 5 bases at V and 6 bases at J; junction bases unmatched: 9. The CDR3 contains 15 residues. Clones were read by immunoSEQ multiplex PCR, and TCRdb kept only the in-frame ones, dropping some. The sample contains tens of thousands of clones, under 90% of which appear only once. This clone was recorded once. Patients of the Seattle cohort, enrolled during active infection, were followed longitudinally. The sample consisted of peripheral blood. The sequence was obtained from a man in his fifties or sixties with COVID-19, enrolled during active disease. This chain connects TRBV2 to TRBJ2-3; 9 positions match TRBD1. The chain's CDR3 is CASSRDRVSRDTQYF. The CDR3 region has the DNA TGTGCCAGCAGTCGGGACAGGGTCAGTAGGGATACGCAGTATTTT.